The sequence of this T cell receptor beta chain was determined in a study of early T cells in non-severe SARS-CoV-2 infection. Study background: Unsorted whole-blood RNA was sequenced in bulk, leaving chains unpaired. Study-wide points: VDJdb matching skewed toward anti-spike CD8 responses, missing private and CD4 specificities.

This clonotype showed up many times. What it binds is unknown. The germline V gene encodes CDR1 DFQATT and CDR2 SNEGSKA (reference sequence). V was shortened by 3 bases and J by 0 bases, with 14 bases between the two germline ends. The CDR3 sequence is 16 residues long. Attachment of unique molecular identifiers to individual cDNA molecules was performed. TCRdb reprocessed the 5' RACE reads via MiXCR and lists one record per CDR3 protein. The repertoire consists of fewer than 100,000 distinct CDR3 sequences, with about an eighth occurring once and the leading ten covering roughly 3.1%. This sequence was found in an adult who was a healthcare worker with PCR-confirmed SARS-CoV-2 infection or an uninfected control (not recorded which). The rearrangement links TRBV20-1 to TRBJ2-2, with a tentative D call TRBD2 (6 bases). The sample consisted of whole blood. CDR3 in amino acids: CSARALGGTNTGELFF. The CDR3 DNA is TGCAGTGCTAGGGCTCTGGGCGGGACGAACACCGGGGAGCTGTTTTTT.